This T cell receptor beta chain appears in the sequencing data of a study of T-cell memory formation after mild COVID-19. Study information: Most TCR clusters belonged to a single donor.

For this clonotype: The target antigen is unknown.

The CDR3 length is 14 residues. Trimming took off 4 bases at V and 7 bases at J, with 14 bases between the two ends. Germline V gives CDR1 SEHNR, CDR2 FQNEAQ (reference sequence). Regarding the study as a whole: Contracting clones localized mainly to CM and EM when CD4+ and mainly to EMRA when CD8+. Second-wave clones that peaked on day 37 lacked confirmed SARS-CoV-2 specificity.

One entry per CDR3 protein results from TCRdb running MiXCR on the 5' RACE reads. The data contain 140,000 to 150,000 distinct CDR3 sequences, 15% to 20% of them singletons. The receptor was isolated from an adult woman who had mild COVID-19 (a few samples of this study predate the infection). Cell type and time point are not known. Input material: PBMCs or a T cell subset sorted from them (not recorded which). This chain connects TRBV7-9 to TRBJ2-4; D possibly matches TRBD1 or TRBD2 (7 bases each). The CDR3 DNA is TGTGCCAGCAGCTCAACAGGGGAGGGGAACATTCAGTACTTC. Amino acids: CASSSTGEGNIQYF.